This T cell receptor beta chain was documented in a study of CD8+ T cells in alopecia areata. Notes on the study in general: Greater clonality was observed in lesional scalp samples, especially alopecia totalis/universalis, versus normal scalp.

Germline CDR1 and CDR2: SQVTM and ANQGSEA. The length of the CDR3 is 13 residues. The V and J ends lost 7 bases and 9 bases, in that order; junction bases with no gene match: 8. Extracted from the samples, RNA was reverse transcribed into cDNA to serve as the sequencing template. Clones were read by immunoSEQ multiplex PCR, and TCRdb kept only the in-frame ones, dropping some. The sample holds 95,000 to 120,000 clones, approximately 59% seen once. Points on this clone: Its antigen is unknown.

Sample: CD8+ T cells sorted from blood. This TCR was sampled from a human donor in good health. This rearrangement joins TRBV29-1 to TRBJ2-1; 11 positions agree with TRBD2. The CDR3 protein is CSGVAGGPGEQFF. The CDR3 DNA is TGCAGCGGAGTAGCGGGGGGGCCAGGTGAGCAGTTCTTC.